Each of the 24 T cell receptor beta chains below was sequenced from the same sample in a study of cytomegalovirus exposure and HLA in healthy donors. PCR amplification relied on 60 Vbeta primers (plus 13 Jbeta primers). The assay was immunoSEQ multiplex PCR, and TCRdb's table has in-frame clones only and misses some. Here the sample spans about 110,000 clones, 65% to 85% being singletons. The sequenced material came from PBMCs. All receptors come from a man aged 18 to 30 in good health and CMV-seronegative.

V gene TRBV5-1 combines with J gene TRBJ1-1, with TRBD1 as a possible D gene (6 bases). V was cut by 7 bases and J by 5 bases, with 12 bases left in between. Germline CDR1 and CDR2: SGHRS and YFSETQ. The CDR3 is 12 residues long. CDR3 residues: CASEGDMTEAFF. In DNA form, the CDR3 reads TGCGCCAGCGAGGGGGATATGACTGAAGCTTTCTTT.

V is TRBV18 and J is TRBJ1-5, with 8 nucleotides matching TRBD1. CDR1 and CDR2 (germline): KGHSH, LQKENI. The CDR3 loop spans 17 amino acids. The V gene end was trimmed by 2 bases and the J gene end by 4 bases; junction bases not matched to a gene: 10. The CDR3 DNA is TGTGCCAGCTCACCAGCTAGGACAGGGTGGGGAAATCAGCCCCAGCATTTT. As protein: CASSPARTGWGNQPQHF.

The V call is TRBV7-8, the J call TRBJ1-1; D is possibly TRBD1 (6 bases). There are 16 residues in the CDR3. Germline CDR1 is SGHVS and CDR2 is FQNEAQ. Trimming cost V 5 bases and J 3 bases, with 19 bases left between them. CDR3 loop: CASSPYAGGRDTEAFF. CDR3 coding DNA: TGTGCCAGCAGCCCATACGCCGGGGGGCGCGACACTGAAGCTTTCTTT.

V gene TRBV4-3 combines with J gene TRBJ2-1, with D possibly TRBD2 on 6 matching bases. The germline V and J ends were trimmed by 0 bases and 9 bases, with 18 bases remaining between them. Germline-derived CDR1 and CDR2 are LGHNA and YSLEER. This CDR3 is built from 16 residues. CDR3 residues: CASSQDLWGDGSEQFF. The CDR3 region has the DNA TGCGCCAGCAGCCAAGATCTGTGGGGGGACGGGAGTGAGCAGTTCTTC.

The rearrangement uses TRBV7-6 and TRBJ2-7; 9 bases line up with TRBD1. V lost 4 bases and J lost 9; bases outside the gene matches: 7. Germline values: CDR1 SGHVS, CDR2 FNYEAQ. The CDR3 runs to 13 residues. CDR3 loop: CASSSRDRVRQYF. CDR3 DNA sequence: TGTGCCAGCAGCTCCCGGGACAGGGTTCGGCAGTACTTC.

This sequence joins TRBV4-2 and TRBJ2-5; D may be TRBD2 (7 bases). The CDR3 runs 15 residues. The germline CDR1 and CDR2 sequences are LGHNA and YNFKEQ. V lost 8 bases to trimming and J lost 1 base, with 17 bases between them. CDR3: CASRGEGGIQETQYF. CDR3 coding DNA: TGTGCCAGCCGAGGGGAGGGGGGGATCCAAGAGACCCAGTACTTC.

This clone appeared a single time. This rearrangement joins TRBV9 to TRBJ1-2; D may be TRBD1 (5 bases). Germline values: CDR1 SGDLS, CDR2 YYNGEE. Trimming removed 3 bases from V and 3 bases from J, with 12 bases in between. The CDR3 runs to 14 residues. CDR3 in DNA: TGTGCCAGCAGCGACAGGAATCGGGACTATGGCTACACCTTC. The encoded protein is CASSDRNRDYGYTF. The entire variable domain, with the rest obtained from reference TRBV9 and TRBJ1-2, is as follows: DSGVTQTPKHLITATGQRVTLRCSPRSGDLSVYWYQQSLDQGLQFLIQYYNGEERAKGNILERFSAQQFPDLHSELNLSSLELGDSALYFCASSDRNRDYGYTFGSGTRLTVV.

The V gene is TRBV10-3, the J gene TRBJ1-5; the match to TRBD1 covers 10 bases. The CDR3 consists of 15 residues. Unmatched junction bases numbered 6, after V lost 3 bases and J lost 7 bases. The V gene's germline CDR1 is ENHRY and CDR2 SYGVKD. CDR3 DNA sequence: TGTGCCATCAGTGAAAAGGGACAGGGGTTGCAGCCCCAGCATTTT. It translates to CAISEKGQGLQPQHF.

Concerning this clone itself: Other nucleotide sequences from this sample produce the same CDR3. This chain uses TRBV6-4 with TRBJ2-1; 14 bases align to TRBD2. Germline-derived CDR1 and CDR2 are MRHNA and SNTAGT. With 6 bases clipped from V and 6 bases from J, the junction kept 4 bases outside the gene matches. CDR3 size: 15 residues. The CDR3 here is CASSPTSGGANEQFF. Written as DNA, the CDR3 is TGTGCCAGCAGCCCGACTAGCGGGGGGGCCAATGAGCAGTTCTTC.

The J gene is TRBJ1-2, the V gene TRBV9, with a possible D match to TRBD1 (6 bases). The germline V and J ends were trimmed by 7 bases and 5 bases, with 15 bases remaining between them. This CDR3 spans 13 amino acids. Germline values: CDR1 SGDLS, CDR2 YYNGEE. The CDR3 protein is CASSDQDRYGYTF. For the CDR3, the DNA is TGTGCCAGCTCAGACCAGGACAGATATGGCTACACCTTC.

With regard to this clone: Other DNA sequences in the same sample also yield this CDR3. The J gene is TRBJ1-1, the V gene TRBV19, with D tentatively TRBD1 (5 bases). Germline CDR1 LNHDA, CDR2 SQIVND (reference sequence). The CDR3 loop spans 14 amino acids. The germline V and J ends were trimmed by 3 bases and 1 base, with 9 bases remaining between them. CDR3 bases: TGTGCCAGTAGTATCGGACACAGGAACACTGAAGCTTTCTTT. It encodes CASSIGHRNTEAFF. Drawing the rest from reference TRBV19 and TRBJ1-1, the complete variable domain is DGGITQSPKYLFRKEGQNVTLSCEQNLNHDAMYWYRQDPGQGLRLIYYSQIVNDFQKGDIAEGYSVSREKKESFPLTVTSAQKNPTAFYLCASSIGHRNTEAFFGQGTRLTVV.

The V gene is TRBV6-4, the J gene TRBJ2-2; 12 bases fit TRBD2. There are 17 residues in the CDR3. Looked up from germline, CDR1 is MRHNA and CDR2 is SNTAGT. J was trimmed by 0 bases and V by 4 bases; bases with no gene match: 3. The chain's CDR3 is CASSVLAGGTNTGELFF. CDR3 DNA sequence: TGTGCCAGCAGTGTACTAGCGGGGGGCACGAACACCGGGGAGCTGTTTTTT.

This clone appeared a single time. The chain couples TRBV19 to TRBJ2-1; possibly TRBD1 for D (6 bases). Germline CDR1 LNHDA, CDR2 SQIVND (reference sequence). There are 16 residues in the CDR3. The V and J ends lost 5 bases and 4 bases respectively, with 18 bases between them. CDR3 sequence: CASSEGEWRRYNEQFF. The CDR3 coding sequence is TGTGCCAGTAGTGAGGGGGAGTGGCGGAGGTACAATGAGCAGTTCTTC.

In its sample, this clone was seen a few times. J is TRBJ1-1 and V is TRBV13, with 8 bases aligning to TRBD1. CDR1 is PRHDT and CDR2 is FYEKMQ in the germline V gene (reference sequence). V shed 5 bases and J 1 base; nucleotides not matched to a gene: 12. The CDR3 has 17 amino acids. For the CDR3, the DNA is TGTGCCAGCAGCCCACCAGGGGGCTATTCAGGGAACACTGAAGCTTTCTTT. This codes for CASSPPGGYSGNTEAFF.

The J gene is TRBJ2-3, the V gene TRBV25-1; D is possibly TRBD1 (8 bases). Germline lookup yields CDR1 MGHDK and CDR2 SYGVNS. CDR3 length equals 16 residues. V lost 0 bases and J 3 bases, leaving 13 bases between the germline ends. CDR3 sequence: CASSEYPQGGTDTQYF. The CDR3 DNA follows: TGTGCCAGCAGTGAATATCCACAGGGGGGGACAGATACGCAGTATTTT.

The chain carries TRBV6-5 and TRBJ1-2, with 7 bases that match TRBD1. Per germline, CDR1 MNHEY and CDR2 SVGAGI. The V segment lost 4 bases and the J segment 8 bases; nucleotides outside the gene matches: 7. The CDR3 is 13 amino acids. The CDR3 protein is CASSLGTASGYTF. CDR3 nucleotides: TGTGCCAGCAGTTTAGGGACAGCTAGCGGCTACACCTTC.

The gene calls are TRBV2 and TRBJ2-1; 8 bases are shared with TRBD2. Germline V gene data show CDR1 as SNHLY and CDR2 as FYNNEI. V dropped 4 bases and J dropped 8; count of bases not matched to a gene: 16. The CDR3 is 17 amino acids. CDR3 protein: CASSAHGSGGGRDEQFF. The CDR3 DNA reads TGTGCCAGCAGTGCTCACGGAAGCGGGGGAGGTAGGGATGAGCAGTTCTTC. The variable domain in full, with the rest retrieved from reference TRBV2 and TRBJ2-1, is EPEVTQTPSHQVTQMGQEVILRCVPISNHLYFYWYRQILGQKVEFLVSFYNNEISEKSEIFDDQFSVERPDGSNFTLKIRSTKLEDSAMYFCASSAHGSGGGRDEQFFGPGTRLTVL.

The chain has TRBV6-5 and TRBJ2-5, with a tentative D call TRBD2 (7 bases). The CDR3 loop spans 14 amino acids. Germline lookup yields CDR1 MNHEY and CDR2 SVGAGI. Trimming removed 9 bases at V and 9 bases at J, with 23 bases between. CDR3 coding DNA: TGTGCCAGTTCCATTGCGGGGGCCCGATTGGCCCAGTACTTC. It codes for CASSIAGARLAQYF.

This clone was found a few times. The rearrangement uses TRBV5-6 and TRBJ2-7; tentative D call: TRBD1 (5 bases). V gave up 2 bases and J gave up 0 bases, with 12 bases separating them. There are 15 residues in the CDR3. The germline V gene has CDR1 SGHDT and CDR2 YYEEEE. The CDR3, as DNA: TGTGCCAGCAGCTTTAGGGGTGCCATCTCCTACGAGCAGTACTTC. Amino acids: CASSFRGAISYEQYF.

The rearrangement uses TRBV6-6 and TRBJ1-1; D uncertain. CDR1 and CDR2 from the germline V gene are MNHNY and SVGAGI (reference sequence). The CDR3 extends over 15 amino acids. V was clipped by 2 bases and J by 1 base, with 11 bases between them. CDR3 sequence: CASSYTPGGNTEAFF. CDR3 DNA sequence: TGTGCCAGCAGTTACACACCGGGTGGGAACACTGAAGCTTTCTTT.

The chain couples TRBV29-1 to TRBJ2-1; 9 bases fit TRBD1. The CDR3 loop spans 12 amino acids. V shed 6 bases, J shed 8 bases, and the junction held 5 bases outside the gene matches. Germline V gene lookup returns CDR1 SQVTM and CDR2 ANQGSEA. CDR3 protein: CSVRDRVDEQFF. CDR3 in DNA: TGCAGCGTCCGGGACAGGGTGGATGAGCAGTTCTTC.

The V call is TRBV2, the J call TRBJ2-2; weak D call: TRBD1 (5 bases). CDR1 and CDR2 (germline): SNHLY, FYNNEI. The CDR3 is 12 residues long. The chain's CDR3 is CVWGENTGELFF. CDR3 in DNA: TGTGTGTGGGGCGAGAACACCGGGGAGCTGTTTTTT. The full variable domain, completed using reference TRBV2 and TRBJ2-2, is EPEVTQTPSHQVTQMGQEVILRCVPISNHLYFYWYRQILGQKVEFLVSFYNNEISEKSEIFDDQFSVERPDGSNFTLKIRSTKLEDSAMYFCVWGENTGELFFGEGSRLTVL.

The chain couples TRBV9 to TRBJ2-7, with 7 bases identical to TRBD2. J was trimmed by 2 bases and V by 2 bases; bases with no gene match: 7. The germline CDR1 and CDR2 sequences are SGDLS and YYNGEE. CDR3 length: 15 residues. The CDR3 protein is CASSVEAGPTYEQYF. Here the CDR3 DNA reads TGTGCCAGCAGCGTCGAAGCGGGGCCCACCTACGAGCAGTACTTC.

V usage is TRBV5-6 and J usage is TRBJ2-1; D remains ambiguous. CDR3 length equals 15 residues. Germline V CDR1 and CDR2: SGHDT, YYEEEE. The ends were cut back, 4 bases at V and 7 bases at J, with 18 bases in the middle. The CDR3: CASSKTLSGLNEQFF. In nucleotides, the CDR3 is TGTGCCAGCAGCAAAACGTTGTCAGGCTTAAATGAGCAGTTCTTC.